The T cell receptor (beta chain) described here comes from a study of cytomegalovirus exposure and HLA in healthy donors. The assay was immunoSEQ multiplex PCR, and TCRdb's table has in-frame clones only and misses some. The repertoire holds about 140,000 clones, with 84% as singletons. V trimming: 5 bases; J trimming: 8 bases; junction bases outside the gene matches: 15. CDR3 length equals 16 residues. Germline CDR1 reads SGHTA; CDR2 reads FQGNSA. The rearrangement links TRBV7-2 to TRBJ2-3; 8 positions match TRBD2. The receptor was derived from a woman aged 25-40 years in good health and CMV-seronegative. The sequencing input was PBMCs. The CDR3 loop is CASSKSVGTRHGTQYF. CDR3 coding DNA: TGTGCCAGCAGCAAGTCTGTGGGGACTAGGCATGGTACGCAGTATTTT.